The rows below give T cell receptor beta chains drawn from one sample of a study of blood T cell repertoires in COVID-19. TCRdb's table, derived via immunoSEQ multiplex PCR, lists solely in-frame clones and lacks some. The sample yields roughly 140,000 clones, about nine tenths seen once. Material for sequencing was PBMCs or T cells enriched from blood (not recorded which). Source of these receptors: a man in his sixties who had recovered from COVID-19. Both conserved end residues are part of each CDR3. Fields, in order: D gene, J gene, V gene, CDR3 DNA, CDR3 protein. A D gene is named only where the DNA matches it firmly.

>TRBD2|TRBJ2-1|TRBV2
TGTGCCAGCAGAACGACTAGCGGGGCTCAACAGTTCTTC
CASRTTSGAQQFF
>NA|TRBJ1-1|TRBV7-6
TGTGCCAGCAGCATCGGGACACTGGCCACTGAAGCTTTCTTT
CASSIGTLATEAFF
>TRBD2|TRBJ2-2|TRBV29-1
TGCAGCGTTCAAGACGAACTAGCGGGAGTAACCGGGGAGCTGTTTTTT
CSVQDELAGVTGELFF
>NA|TRBJ2-1|TRBV6-5
TGTGCCAGCAGCCAGAGGCAGCTACGCAATGAGCAGTTCTTC
CASSQRQLRNEQFF
>TRBD1|TRBJ1-2|TRBV30
TGTGCCTGGAGGGGACAGATTAACTATGGCTACACCTTC
CAWRGQINYGYTF
>NA|TRBJ1-3|TRBV5-4
TGTGCCAGCAGCTTGGCCCCAGTCTCTGGAAACACCATATATTTT
CASSLAPVSGNTIYF
>TRBD1|TRBJ2-7|TRBV28
TGTGCCAGCAGAGCTCCCGGGACAGGGTCGTACGAGCAGTACTTC
CASRAPGTGSYEQYF
>NA|TRBJ1-1|TRBV30
TGTGCCTGGAGTGGCTGGGCGAACACTGAAGCTTTCTTT
CAWSGWANTEAFF
>TRBD1|TRBJ2-5|TRBV27
TGTGCCAGCAGATCCCGGGACAGGAGGGGGGAGACCCAGTACTTC
CASRSRDRRGETQYF
>NA|TRBJ2-2|TRBV12-3/TRBV12-4
TGTGCCAGCAGTAATATGAACACCGGGGAGCTGTTTTTT
CASSNMNTGELFF
>NA|TRBJ2-7|TRBV25-1
TGTGCCAGCAGTCAGTGGGGGGGCCCCTCCTACGAGCAGTACTTC
CASSQWGGPSYEQYF
>NA|TRBJ2-7|TRBV2
TGTGCCAGCAGTGGCCGGGAAACGGGCTTCGACTACGAGCAGTACTTC
CASSGRETGFDYEQYF
>NA|TRBJ1-1|TRBV30
TGTGCCTGGAGTGTACTGCGAAGAACTTCTGAAGCTTTCTTT
CAWSVLRRTSEAFF
>NA|TRBJ2-6|TRBV9
TGTGCCAGCAGCGTGACAGGCTCTGGGGCCAACGTCCTGACTTTC
CASSVTGSGANVLTF